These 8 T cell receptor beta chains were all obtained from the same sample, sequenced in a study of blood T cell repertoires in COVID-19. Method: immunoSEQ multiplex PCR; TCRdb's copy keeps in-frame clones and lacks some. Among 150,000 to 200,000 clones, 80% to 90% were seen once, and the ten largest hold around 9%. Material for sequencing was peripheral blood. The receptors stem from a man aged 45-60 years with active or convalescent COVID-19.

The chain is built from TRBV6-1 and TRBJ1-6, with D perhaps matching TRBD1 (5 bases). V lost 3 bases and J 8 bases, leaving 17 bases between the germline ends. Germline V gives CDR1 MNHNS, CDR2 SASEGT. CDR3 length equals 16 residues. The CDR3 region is CASSEGGTSFHSPLHF. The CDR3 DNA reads TGTGCCAGCAGTGAGGGGGGGACTTCGTTCCATTCACCCCTCCACTTT.

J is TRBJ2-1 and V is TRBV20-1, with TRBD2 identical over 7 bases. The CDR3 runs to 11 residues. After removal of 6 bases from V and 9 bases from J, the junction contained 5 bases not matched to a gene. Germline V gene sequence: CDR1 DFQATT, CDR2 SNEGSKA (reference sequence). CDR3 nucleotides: TGCAGTGCAGCGGGGTATATTGAGCAGTTCTTC. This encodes CSAAGYIEQFF.

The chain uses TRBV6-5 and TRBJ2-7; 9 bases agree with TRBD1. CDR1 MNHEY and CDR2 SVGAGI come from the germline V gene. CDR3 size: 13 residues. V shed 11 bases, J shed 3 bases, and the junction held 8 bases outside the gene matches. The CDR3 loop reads CACYGTGIYEQYF. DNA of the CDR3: TGTGCCTGCTATGGGACAGGGATCTACGAGCAGTACTTC.

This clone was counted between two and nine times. The CDR3 sequence: CASSLGALAGQETQYF. CDR3 DNA sequence: TGCGCCAGCAGCTTGGGGGCTCTAGCGGGACAAGAGACCCAGTACTTC. The chain employs TRBV5-1 and TRBJ2-5, with 9 bases matching TRBD2. The ends lost 0 bases at V and 2 bases at J; junction bases unmatched: 5. The CDR3 is 16 residues long. CDR1 is SGHRS, CDR2 YFSETQ, per germline. The full variable domain, rest sourced from reference TRBV5-1 and TRBJ2-5, is KAGVTQTPRYLIKTRGQQVTLSCSPISGHRSVSWYQQTPGQGLQFLFEYFSETQRNKGNFPGRFSGRQFSNSRSEMNVSTLELGDSALYLCASSLGALAGQETQYFGPGTRLLVL.

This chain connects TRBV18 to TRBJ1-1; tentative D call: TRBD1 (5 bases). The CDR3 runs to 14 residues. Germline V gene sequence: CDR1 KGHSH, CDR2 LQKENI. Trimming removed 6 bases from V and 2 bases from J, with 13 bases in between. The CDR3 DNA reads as TGTGCCAGCTCGGGGGGGAGTATTAACACTGAAGCTTTCTTT. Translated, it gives CASSGGSINTEAFF.

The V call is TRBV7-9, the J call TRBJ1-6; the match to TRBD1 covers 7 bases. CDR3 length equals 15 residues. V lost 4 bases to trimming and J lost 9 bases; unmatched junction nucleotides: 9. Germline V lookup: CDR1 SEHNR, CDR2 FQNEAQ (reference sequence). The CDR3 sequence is CASSSGQLTGSPLHF. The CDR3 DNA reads TGTGCCAGCAGCTCGGGACAGCTTACAGGTTCACCCCTCCACTTT.

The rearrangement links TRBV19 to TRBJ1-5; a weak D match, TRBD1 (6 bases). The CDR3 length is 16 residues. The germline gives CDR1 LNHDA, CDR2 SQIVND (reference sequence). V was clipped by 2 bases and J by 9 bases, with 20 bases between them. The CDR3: CASSILGTQGRLPQHF. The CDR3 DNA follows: TGTGCCAGTAGTATATTAGGGACACAGGGCCGTCTGCCCCAGCATTTT.

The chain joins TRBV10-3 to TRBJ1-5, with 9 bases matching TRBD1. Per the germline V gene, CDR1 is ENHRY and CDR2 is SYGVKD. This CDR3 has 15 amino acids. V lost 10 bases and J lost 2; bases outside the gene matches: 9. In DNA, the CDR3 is TGTGCCACGGGACAGGGTGGGTTTGGCAATCAGCCCCAGCATTTT. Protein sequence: CATGQGGFGNQPQHF.